The clone carrying this T cell receptor beta chain was observed a handful of times. This sample is part of a study of blood T cell repertoires in COVID-19. Clones were sequenced by immunoSEQ multiplex PCR, and TCRdb holds only the in-frame ones, with some missing. The profile covers around 250,000 clones, with 85% to 90% appearing a single time and 0.87% taken by the ten largest. The germline CDR1 and CDR2 sequences are SGDLS and YYNGEE. Between the trimmed V and J ends, which lost 0 bases and 2 bases, there was a span of 16 bases. The CDR3 is 17 amino acids. The chain couples TRBV9 to TRBJ2-3; D is perhaps TRBD1 (5 bases). Specimen: PBMCs or T cells enriched from blood (not recorded which). The sequence came from a man in his forties or fifties who had been exposed to COVID-19. In DNA, the CDR3 is TGTGCCAGCAGCGTAGGCGCGCAGGGCCTATCCACAGATACGCAGTATTTT. This codes for CASSVGAQGLSTDTQYF.